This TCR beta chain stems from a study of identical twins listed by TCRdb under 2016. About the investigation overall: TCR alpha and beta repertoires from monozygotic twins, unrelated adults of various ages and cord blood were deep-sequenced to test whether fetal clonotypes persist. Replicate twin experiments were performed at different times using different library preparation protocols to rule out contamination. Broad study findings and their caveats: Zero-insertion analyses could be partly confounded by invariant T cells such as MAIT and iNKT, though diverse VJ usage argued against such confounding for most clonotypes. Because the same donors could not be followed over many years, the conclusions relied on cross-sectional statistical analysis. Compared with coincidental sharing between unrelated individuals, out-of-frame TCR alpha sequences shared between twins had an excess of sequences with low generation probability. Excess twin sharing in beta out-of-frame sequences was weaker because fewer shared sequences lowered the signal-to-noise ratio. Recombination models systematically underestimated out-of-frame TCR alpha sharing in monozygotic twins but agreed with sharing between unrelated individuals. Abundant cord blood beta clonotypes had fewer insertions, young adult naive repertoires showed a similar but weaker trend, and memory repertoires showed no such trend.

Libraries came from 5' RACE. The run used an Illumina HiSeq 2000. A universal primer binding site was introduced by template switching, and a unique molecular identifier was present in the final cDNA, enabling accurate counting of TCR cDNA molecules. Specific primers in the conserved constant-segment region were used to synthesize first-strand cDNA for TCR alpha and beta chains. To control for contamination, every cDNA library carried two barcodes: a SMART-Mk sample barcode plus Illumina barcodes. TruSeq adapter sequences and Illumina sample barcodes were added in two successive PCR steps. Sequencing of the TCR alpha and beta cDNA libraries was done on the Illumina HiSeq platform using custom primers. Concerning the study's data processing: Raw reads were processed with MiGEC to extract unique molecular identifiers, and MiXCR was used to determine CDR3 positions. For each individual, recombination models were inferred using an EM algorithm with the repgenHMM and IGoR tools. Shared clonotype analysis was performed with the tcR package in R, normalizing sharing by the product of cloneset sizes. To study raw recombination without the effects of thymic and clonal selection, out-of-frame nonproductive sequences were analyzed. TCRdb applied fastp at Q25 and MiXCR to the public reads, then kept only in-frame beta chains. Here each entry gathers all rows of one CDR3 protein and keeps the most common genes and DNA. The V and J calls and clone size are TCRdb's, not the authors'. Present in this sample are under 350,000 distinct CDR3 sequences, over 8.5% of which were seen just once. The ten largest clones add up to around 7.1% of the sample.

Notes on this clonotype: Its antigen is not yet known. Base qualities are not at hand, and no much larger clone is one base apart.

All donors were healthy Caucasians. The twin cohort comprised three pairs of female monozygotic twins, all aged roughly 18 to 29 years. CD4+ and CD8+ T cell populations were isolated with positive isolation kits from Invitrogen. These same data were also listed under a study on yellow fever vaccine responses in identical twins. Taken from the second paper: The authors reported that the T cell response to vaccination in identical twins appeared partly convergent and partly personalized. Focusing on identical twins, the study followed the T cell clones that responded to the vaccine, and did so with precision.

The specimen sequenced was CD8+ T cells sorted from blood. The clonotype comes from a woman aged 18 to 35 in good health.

The CDR3 here reads CASSHRRGDEQFF. The base sequence is TGCGCCAGCAGCCACCGAAGGGGGGATGAGCAGTTCTTC. The sequence links TRBV4-3 to TRBJ2-1; the D gene is perhaps TRBD1 or TRBD2, as each covers 6 bases. The CDR3 sequence holds 13 residues, the cysteine and phenylalanine included. Only the CDR3 DNA is retained, 39 bases long and in frame from the first base. V is clipped by 3 bases and J by 8 bases, and the sequence between their germline boundaries is 11 bases long. CDR1 and CDR2 were assigned from the germline V gene as LGHNA and YSLEER.